This record looks at one T cell receptor (beta chain) sequence and its context. Its antigen is still unknown. RNA transcripts served as the template for amplifying TCR beta CDR3 regions. TCR CDR3 underwent first-round RT-PCR with the HTBI primer set. TCRdb used MiXCR to reprocess the multiplex PCR reads, holding one entry per CDR3 protein. The table shows around 560,000 distinct CDR3 sequences, with over 15% occurring only once. The record originates from a study of T cells in Graves' hyperthyroidism and ophthalmopathy. Overall study context: Peripheral blood was drawn at first diagnosis, prior to all treatment. General observations from the study: Ophthalmopathy onset followed model prediction by a median roughly 6.5 months. Stable hyperthyroidism and ophthalmopathy were separated using 13 V-J signatures.

There are 15 residues in the CDR3. With V trimmed by 1 base and J by 1 base, 4 bases remained unmatched. Germline V gene data show CDR1 as LNHNV and CDR2 as YYDKDF (reference sequence). The sequence came from a woman between 18 and 30 years old with Graves' hyperthyroidism. The chain uses TRBV15 and TRBJ2-7; 7 bases align to TRBD1. Material: blood. The CDR3 coding sequence is TGTGCCACCAGCAGAGTCGGACAGGATTCCTACGAGCAGTACTTC. Amino acids: CATSRVGQDSYEQYF.